This TCR beta chain stems from a study of blood T cell repertoires in COVID-19. Overall study: Samples representing acute and convalescent COVID-19 were sourced from the United States, Italy and Spain. T cells, B-cell-depleted T cells, or PBMCs provided the cDNA or gDNA that served as material.

The CDR3 covers 16 residues. Germline V lookup: CDR1 KGHSH, CDR2 LQKENI. Trimming shortened V by 6 bases and J by 4 bases, and 19 bases separated the two germline ends. Authors' methods: Amplification of reference gene primers was used by the study to estimate nucleated cell counts. Sequencing used immunoSEQ multiplex PCR; TCRdb keeps in-frame clones, though not all of them. V and J calls and clone size come straight from that table; D and trimming were deduced from the DNA. The sample holds hundreds of thousands of clones; around 90% are singletons and the top ten take 1.5% to 2%. This chain joins TRBV18 and TRBJ1-3; D is perhaps TRBD1 (6 bases). The clonotype originates from a woman aged 50 to 60 who had recovered from COVID-19. Sequencing was carried out using PBMCs or T cells enriched from blood (not recorded which). The CDR3 coding sequence is TGTGCCAGCTCGAATACAGGGAATTACCCCGGAAACACCATATATTTT. This gives the protein CASSNTGNYPGNTIYF.